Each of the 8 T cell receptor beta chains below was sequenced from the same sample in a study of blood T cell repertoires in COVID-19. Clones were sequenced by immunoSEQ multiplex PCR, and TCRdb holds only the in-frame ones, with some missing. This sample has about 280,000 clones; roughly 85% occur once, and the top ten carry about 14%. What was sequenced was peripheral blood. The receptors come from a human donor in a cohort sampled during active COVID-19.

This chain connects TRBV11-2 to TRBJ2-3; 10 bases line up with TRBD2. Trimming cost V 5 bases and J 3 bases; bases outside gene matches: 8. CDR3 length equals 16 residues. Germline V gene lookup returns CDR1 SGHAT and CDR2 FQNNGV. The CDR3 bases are TGTGCCAGCAGCCTCGGGGCTAGCGGGAGTACAGATACGCAGTATTTT. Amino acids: CASSLGASGSTDTQYF.

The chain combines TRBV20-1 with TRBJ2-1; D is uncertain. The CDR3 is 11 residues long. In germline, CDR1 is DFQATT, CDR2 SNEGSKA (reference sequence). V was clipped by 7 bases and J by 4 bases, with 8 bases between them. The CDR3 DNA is TGCAGTGGGGCGTATTACAATGAGCAGTTCTTC. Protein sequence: CSGAYYNEQFF.

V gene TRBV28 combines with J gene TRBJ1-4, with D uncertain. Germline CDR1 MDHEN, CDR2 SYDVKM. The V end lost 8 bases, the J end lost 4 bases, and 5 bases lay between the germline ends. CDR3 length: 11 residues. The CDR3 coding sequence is TGTGCCAGCCAGCGTAATGAAAAACTGTTTTTT. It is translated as CASQRNEKLFF.

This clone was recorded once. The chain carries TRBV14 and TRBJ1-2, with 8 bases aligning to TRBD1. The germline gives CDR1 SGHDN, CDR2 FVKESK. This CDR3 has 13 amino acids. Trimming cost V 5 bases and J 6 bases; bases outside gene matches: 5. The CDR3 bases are TGTGCCAGCAGCTACGACAGGGGTGATGGCTACACCTTC. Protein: CASSYDRGDGYTF.

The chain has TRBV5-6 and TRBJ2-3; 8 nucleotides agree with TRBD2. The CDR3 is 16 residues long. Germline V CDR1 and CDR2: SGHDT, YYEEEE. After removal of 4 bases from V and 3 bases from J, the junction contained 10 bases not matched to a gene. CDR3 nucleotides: TGTGCCAGCAGCCCGGGAGGACTAGCAGGGACAGATACGCAGTATTTT. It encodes CASSPGGLAGTDTQYF.

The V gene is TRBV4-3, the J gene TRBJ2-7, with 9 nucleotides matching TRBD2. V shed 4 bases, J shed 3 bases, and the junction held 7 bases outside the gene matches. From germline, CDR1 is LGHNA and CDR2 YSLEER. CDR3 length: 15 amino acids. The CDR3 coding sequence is TGCGCCAGCAGCCTAATAGCGGGAGCAAGCTACGAGCAGTACTTC. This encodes CASSLIAGASYEQYF.

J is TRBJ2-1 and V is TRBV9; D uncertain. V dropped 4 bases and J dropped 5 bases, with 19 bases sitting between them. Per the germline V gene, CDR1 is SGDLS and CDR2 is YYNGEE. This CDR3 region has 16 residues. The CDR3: CASSPQPLEVDNEQFF. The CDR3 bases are TGTGCCAGCAGCCCCCAACCTCTAGAGGTAGACAATGAGCAGTTCTTC.

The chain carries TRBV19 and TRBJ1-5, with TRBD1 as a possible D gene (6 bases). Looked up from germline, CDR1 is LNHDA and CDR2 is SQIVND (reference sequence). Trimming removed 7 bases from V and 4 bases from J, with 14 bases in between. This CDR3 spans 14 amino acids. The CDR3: CASTPLGGNQPQHF. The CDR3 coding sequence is TGTGCCAGTACACCGTTAGGGGGTAATCAGCCCCAGCATTTT.